Shown below are 7 T cell receptor beta chains from a single sample sequenced in a study of TIL therapy for anti-PD-1-resistant metastatic lung cancer. Time point noted: pre-treatment sample, taken before nivolumab and TIL therapy. The libraries were made with immunoSEQ v3. Profiled with immunoSEQ multiplex PCR; TCRdb holds only in-frame clones, not every one. The sample lists about 36,000 clones, over 70% occurring once. The specimen was blood, collected at baseline. These receptor sequences come from a person between 30 and 79 years old with non-small cell lung cancer.

There are a few counts of this clone. This rearrangement joins TRBV6-6 to TRBJ1-2; TRBD1 matches at 7 bases. V lost 2 bases, J lost 8 bases, and 8 bases stayed unmatched. Germline V gene sequence: CDR1 MNHNY, CDR2 SVGAGI (reference sequence). This CDR3 is 14 amino acids long. The CDR3 region is CASSYRTGEGGYTF. For the CDR3, the DNA is TGTGCCAGCAGTTACCGGACAGGCGAAGGGGGCTACACCTTC.

This clone was counted only a few times. The chain recombines TRBV28 with TRBJ1-5; no firm D call. Between the trimmed V and J ends, which lost 6 bases and 6 bases, there was a span of 9 bases. Germline V gives CDR1 MDHEN, CDR2 SYDVKM. The CDR3 extends over 12 amino acids. The CDR3 nucleotides read TGTGCCAGCAGCTCGCTGGCTCAGCCCCAGCATTTT. It encodes CASSSLAQPQHF. The whole variable domain, remainder taken from reference TRBV28 and TRBJ1-5, is DVKVTQSSRYLVKRTGEKVFLECVQDMDHENMFWYRQDPGLGLRLIYFSYDVKMKEKGDIPEGYSVSREKKERFSLILESASTNQTSMYLCASSSLAQPQHFGDGTRLSIL.

The count of this clone is one. The junction shows a germline mismatch at one end, possibly a read error. The chain has TRBV29-1 and TRBJ2-5; either TRBD1 or TRBD2 may supply D (5 bases each). Per germline, CDR1 SQVTM and CDR2 ANQGSEA. The CDR3 is 13 amino acids. The CDR3 bases are TGCAGCGTTGACGGGGCCCCCCAAGCGACCCAGTACTTC. Residues: CSVDGAPQATQYF.

This rearrangement joins TRBV2 to TRBJ2-7, with TRBD2 as a possible D gene (6 bases). The CDR3 has 16 amino acids. Per germline, CDR1 SNHLY and CDR2 FYNNEI. V was shortened by 6 bases and J by 3 bases, with 21 bases between the two germline ends. The CDR3 nucleotides read TGTGCCAGCAGCCTAAGCTTCGCGGGGAAGAACTACGAGCAGTACTTC. Encoded protein: CASSLSFAGKNYEQYF.

In its sample, this clone was seen a few times. The V gene is TRBV30, the J gene TRBJ1-5, with no clear D. The ends were cut back, 4 bases at V and 1 base at J, with 8 bases in the middle. CDR1 and CDR2 (germline): GTSNPN, SVGIG (reference sequence). CDR3 size: 13 residues. The CDR3 nucleotides are TGTGCCTGGAATCTGGGCAGCAATCAGCCCCAGCATTTT. As protein: CAWNLGSNQPQHF.

The chain couples TRBV5-1 to TRBJ1-1, with TRBD1 identical over 11 bases. Germline-derived CDR1 and CDR2 are SGHRS and YFSETQ. CDR3 length equals 15 residues. With V trimmed by 4 bases and J by 2 bases, 4 bases remained unmatched. The CDR3 reads CASSPRTGGNTEAFF. CDR3 DNA sequence: TGCGCCAGCAGCCCTCGGACAGGGGGCAACACTGAAGCTTTCTTT.

The chain is built from TRBV27 and TRBJ2-1; TRBD2 matches at 11 bases. This CDR3 spans 16 amino acids. The V gene's germline CDR1 is MNHEY and CDR2 SMNVEV (reference sequence). V dropped 5 bases and J dropped 8; count of bases not matched to a gene: 11. Here the CDR3 reads CASSTLAGGPFDEQFF. CDR3 in DNA: TGTGCCAGCAGTACCTTAGCGGGAGGGCCTTTCGATGAGCAGTTCTTC.